This is a list of T cell receptor beta chains from one sample in a study of blood T cell repertoires in COVID-19. The method was immunoSEQ multiplex PCR; TCRdb's version includes in-frame clones alone and lacks a portion of them. The repertoire holds 250,000 to 300,000 clones, with over 75% as singletons. The sequenced sample was peripheral blood. The receptor source for this set is a woman aged 70-85 years with COVID-19, enrolled during active disease. Both conserved end residues are trimmed from each CDR3. The size of a clone is reported for some rows only, either as once, few or many, or as a class for expanded clones.

v_call	j_call	clone_size	cdr3_aa
TRBV10-2	TRBJ1-1	NA	ASQLQGYTEAF
TRBV5-4	TRBJ2-1	NA	ASKLAGNYNEQF
TRBV21-1	TRBJ1-1	NA	ASSKAHTGGCEAF
TRBV28	TRBJ2-3	NA	ASSLFVQAGPPSTDTQY
TRBV6-2/TRBV6-3	TRBJ1-5	NA	ASSPGGYGRQPQH
TRBV7-9	TRBJ2-3	NA	ASSPGVAGGPDTQY
TRBV7-2	TRBJ1-1	NA	ASSSRTVAF
TRBV27	TRBJ2-5	NA	ASSPGQGTSGRAIQETQY
TRBV19	TRBJ1-5	NA	ASRDRYSNQPQH
TRBV5-1	TRBJ2-1	NA	ASSFSGRANEQF
TRBV2	TRBJ1-1	NA	ASSGQGIVNTEAF
TRBV19	TRBJ2-1	NA	ASSMGPGLDNYNEQF
TRBV6-5	TRBJ2-4	NA	ASSYSSLLAKNIQY
TRBV18	TRBJ2-7	once	ASSEYREEREQY
TRBV11-1	TRBJ1-1	NA	ASSFDGGRGTEAF
TRBV19	TRBJ2-7	few	ASTSGRTYEQY
TRBV28	TRBJ1-5	NA	ASTLNSGLAFSSNQPQH
TRBV30	TRBJ1-2	few	AWSVSGGVYGYT
TRBV5-4	TRBJ2-1	NA	ASSQSVEQF
TRBV27	TRBJ2-1	NA	ASSPDRKTRGNEQF
TRBV3-1/TRBV3-2	TRBJ1-5	NA	ASSQEGDQPQH
TRBV19	TRBJ1-2	NA	ASSFRDHYGYT
TRBV3-1/TRBV3-2	TRBJ1-2	NA	ASSQGGTLPLESYT
TRBV7-3	TRBJ1-1	NA	ASSLNVAGRTEAF
TRBV19	TRBJ1-1	NA	ASNRGWGTEAF
TRBV5-1	TRBJ1-1	NA	ASSPVPSNTEAF
TRBV12-3/TRBV12-4	TRBJ1-2	NA	ASQGDYGYT
TRBV7-6	TRBJ1-3	NA	ASSPRGKGASGSSGNTIY
TRBV9	TRBJ2-7	NA	ASSAGTGERQY
TRBV5-8	TRBJ1-5	NA	ASSLFWGRGNQPQH
TRBV12-5	TRBJ1-5	NA	ASTGTGDQPQH
TRBV5-4	TRBJ2-3	once	ASSPLTSEITDTQY
TRBV7-9	TRBJ2-7	once	ASSMTTAGVVQY